These T cell receptor beta chains were read from a single sample in a study of beta chain features in type 1 diabetes. Profiled with immunoSEQ multiplex PCR; TCRdb holds only in-frame clones, not every one. In the table there are some 220,000 clones, around 9.9% of which are singletons. Sequencing was carried out using central memory CD4+ T cells from blood. The receptors here all came from a man between 18 and 29 years old in good health. CDR3s include the opening cysteine and the closing phenylalanine or tryptophan. D genes are given only for firm matches. The size of a clone is reported for some rows only, either as once, few or many, or as a class for expanded clones.

d_gene	abundance	v_gene	j_gene	CDR3nt	CDR3aa
.	.	TRBV5-4	TRBJ1-5	TGTGCCAGCACCCAGCAAAGAGGGGATCAGCCCCAGCATTTT	CASTQQRGDQPQHF
.	.	TRBV30	TRBJ1-5	TGTGCCTGGAGTGTCTCCAGGGGAGATCAGCCCCAGCATTTT	CAWSVSRGDQPQHF
.	few	TRBV20-1	TRBJ2-7	TGCAGTGCTGGGACCTACGAGCAGTACTTC	CSAGTYEQYF
TRBD1	few	TRBV7-9	TRBJ2-5	TGTGCCAGCAGCCTATACAGGGGGCTGGAGACCCAGTACTTC	CASSLYRGLETQYF
.	.	TRBV30	TRBJ2-7	TGTGCCTGGAGTGACCCACGGCGGGAAATGAAGCAGTACTTC	CAWSDPRREMKQYF
.	few	TRBV6-5	TRBJ2-5	TGTGCCAGCAGTTTTGGCGCAGTCTGGGAGACCCAGTACTTC	CASSFGAVWETQYF
TRBD2	.	TRBV28	TRBJ2-1	TGTGCCAGCAACCTGATCAGGACTAGCGGGAACACTGAGCAGTTCTTC	CASNLIRTSGNTEQFF
.	.	TRBV9	TRBJ2-7	TGTGCCAGCAGCGTAGGGGTAGCGCAACGCTACGAGCAGTACTTC	CASSVGVAQRYEQYF
.	.	TRBV21-1	TRBJ1-5	TGTGCCAGCAGCTCAAAGCTCTACAGTACCAATCAGCCCCAGCATTTT	CASSSKLYSTNQPQHF
TRBD1	few	TRBV5-1	TRBJ2-1	TGCGCCAGCAGAGAGGACAGGTCTTACAATGAGCAGTTCTTC	CASREDRSYNEQFF
TRBD2	few	TRBV9	TRBJ2-1	TGTGCCCGCAGCTCCGGGACTAGCGGGAGCGAGCAGTTCTTC	CARSSGTSGSEQFF
TRBD1	few	TRBV6-5	TRBJ1-4	TGTGCCAGCAGCAGGGGGCCGGCTGAAAAACTGTTTTTT	CASSRGPAEKLFF
TRBD1	.	TRBV5-1	TRBJ2-5	TGCGCCAGCAGCTTGCAGGGACAGGGAGACCGTGAGACCCAGTACTTC	CASSLQGQGDRETQYF
.	.	TRBV7-2	TRBJ2-1	TGTGCCAGCAGCTTAGGTGGCGCTGACAATGAGCAGTTCTTC	CASSLGGADNEQFF
.	few	TRBV7-8	TRBJ2-1	TGTGCCAGCAGGGGGGCAGGAGAGCAGTTCTTC	CASRGAGEQFF
TRBD2	.	TRBV30	TRBJ2-3	TGTGCCTGGGGGGCAGCGGGGTTTGCAGATACGCAGTATTTT	CAWGAAGFADTQYF
TRBD2	.	TRBV28	TRBJ2-1	TGTGCCAGTGCGGGAGCCGGGCAGTTCTTC	CASAGAGQFF
TRBD2	few	TRBV30	TRBJ2-5	TGTGCCTGGAGTATCCTAGCGGGAGGAGGCGAGACCCAGTACTTC	CAWSILAGGGETQYF
.	many	TRBV28	TRBJ2-7	TGTGCCAGCAGTTTGGTACTTTTCCAAGGATCCTACGAGCAGTACTTC	CASSLVLFQGSYEQYF
.	.	TRBV18	TRBJ1-2	TGTGCCAGCTCACCCAGGGGAGAAGGCTACACCTTC	CASSPRGEGYTF
TRBD1	.	TRBV29-1	TRBJ2-3	TGCAGCGTTACCGGGACAGGGGGCCCGACAGATACGCAGTATTTT	CSVTGTGGPTDTQYF
.	.	TRBV28	TRBJ1-2	TGTGCCAGCAATTCAGGGAGTGGCTACACCTTC	CASNSGSGYTF
.	few	TRBV9	TRBJ1-5	TGTGCCAGCAGCCCAGATGGGGGGCGCAATCAGCCCCAGCATTTT	CASSPDGGRNQPQHF
TRBD1	.	TRBV5-6	TRBJ1-5	TGTGCCAGCAGCTTGGGGACAGGGGCGTACAATCAGCCCCAGCATTTT	CASSLGTGAYNQPQHF
TRBD1	.	TRBV30	TRBJ2-3	TGTGCCTGGAGGCCCGGACAGGCTAGCACAGATACGCAGTATTTT	CAWRPGQASTDTQYF
.	few	TRBV7-9	TRBJ2-1	TGTGCCAGCAGCTTGGGGGATGAGCAGTTCTTC	CASSLGDEQFF
.	few	TRBV4-1	TRBJ1-5	TGCGCCAGCAGCCAAGATCGCGCCAGGGGATACAGCAATCAGCCCCAGCATTTT	CASSQDRARGYSNQPQHF
.	few	TRBV2	TRBJ2-7	TGTGCCAGCAGACTAGACGGGATCTCCTACGAGCAGTACTTC	CASRLDGISYEQYF
.	few	TRBV18	TRBJ2-6	TGTGCCAGCTCACCACAAGGGTTATCTGGGGCCAACGTCCTGACTTTC	CASSPQGLSGANVLTF
TRBD2	few	TRBV7-9	TRBJ2-1	TGTGCCAGCAGCTTAGTGAAGGGGGGACTAGTTCCGGATGAGCAGTTCTTC	CASSLVKGGLVPDEQFF
.	few	TRBV2	TRBJ2-1	TGTGCCCACCGGGACGGGGGTGATGAGCAGTTCTTC	CAHRDGGDEQFF
TRBD2	few	TRBV29-1	TRBJ2-7	TGCAGCGTTGACGGACTAGCGGGAGTGTACGAGCAGTACTTC	CSVDGLAGVYEQYF
.	.	TRBV11-2	TRBJ1-1	TGTGCCAGCAGCGGTCTGAGGGGACCTAACACTGAAGCTTTCTTT	CASSGLRGPNTEAFF
.	.	TRBV6-5	TRBJ2-3	TGTGCCAGCAGTTTGACTAGTGCGGATACGCAGTATTTT	CASSLTSADTQYF
.	.	TRBV28	TRBJ2-7	TGTGCCAGCAGTCTTGTTCCATTTAGCGGAGACTACGAGCAGTACTTC	CASSLVPFSGDYEQYF
.	.	TRBV7-2	TRBJ2-1	TGTGCCAGCAGCTTAACGGCTAGTCTCTACAATGAGCAGTTCTTC	CASSLTASLYNEQFF
TRBD2	.	TRBV9	TRBJ2-3	TGTGCCAGCAGCGGAAGCGGGAGGGCCTCAGATACGCAGTATTTT	CASSGSGRASDTQYF
.	few	TRBV30	TRBJ1-5	TGTGCCTGGAGTGTAAGTCGGGAGCAGCCCCAGCATTTT	CAWSVSREQPQHF
.	.	TRBV7-2	TRBJ2-5	TGTGCCAGCAGCTTAGATTACTACCAGCAGTACTTC	CASSLDYYQQYF
TRBD2	.	TRBV9	TRBJ2-1	TGTGCCAGCAGCGTAGGGACTAGCGGGAGCAATGAGCAGTTCTTC	CASSVGTSGSNEQFF
TRBD1	few	TRBV19	TRBJ1-1	TGTGCCAGTAAAACACCGGGACAGCGAGCTGAAGCTTTCTTT	CASKTPGQRAEAFF
.	.	TRBV19	TRBJ2-2	TGTGCCAGTAGTATCTCGGCTGCCACCGGGGAGCTGTTTTTT	CASSISAATGELFF
TRBD2	many	TRBV11-2	TRBJ2-7	TGTGCCAGCAGCTCCCTAGCGGCGCTCTACGAGCAGTACTTC	CASSSLAALYEQYF
TRBD1	few	TRBV7-7	TRBJ2-1	TGTGCTAGCAGCCCGTCAGGGGGTAGGGGCTATGAGCAGTTCTTC	CASSPSGGRGYEQFF
.	few	TRBV15	TRBJ2-1	TGTGCCACCAGCAGAGATCTGGGGGATGAGCAGTTCTTC	CATSRDLGDEQFF
TRBD2	few	TRBV20-1	TRBJ2-7	TGCAGTGCTGAAAGGACTAGCGGGCAGTACTTC	CSAERTSGQYF
.	.	TRBV6-5	TRBJ1-2	TGTGCCAGCAGTTACGGCGACGTTGGCTACACCTTC	CASSYGDVGYTF
TRBD1	many	TRBV5-1	TRBJ2-5	TGCGCCAGCAGCCGGGACAGGGATGAGACCCAGTACTTC	CASSRDRDETQYF
.	few	TRBV7-9	TRBJ1-1	TGTGCCAGCAGCTTAGCGCTTTCCACTGAAGCTTTCTTT	CASSLALSTEAFF